Each of the 8 T cell receptor beta chains below was sequenced from the same sample in a study of CXCR3-negative and CXCR3-positive naive CD8 T cells. Whole-study results and caveats: Higher TRB CDR3 hydrophobicity marked CXCR3-positive naive cells relative to CXCR3-negative naive cells.

Which antigens these TCRs recognize remains unknown. The libraries of TRB cDNA were constructed through 5' RACE using UMI labels. Each CDR3 protein gets one entry in TCRdb, which reprocessed the 5' RACE reads and gives no DNA. The table for this sample gives about 98,000 distinct CDR3 sequences. The material sequenced was naive CXCR3+ CD8+ T cells from blood. Regarding subset: CD45RO-CCR7+CD27+CD95- naive CD8+ T cells expressing CXCR3 (TNR3+). These receptors were taken from a human donor in good health. Some clones in this sample may be carry-over from other donors' samples.

The chain uses TRBV6-6 and TRBJ2-7; TCRdb's assignment of TRBD2 cannot be checked, as there is no DNA. CDR3 length: 14 residues. CDR1 is MNHNY, CDR2 SVGAGI, per germline (reference sequence). CDR3 in amino acids: CASQTTSGLGEQYF.

The chain joins TRBV7-9 to TRBJ1-2; with no DNA, the TCRdb D assignment of TRBD1 cannot be verified. From germline, CDR1 is SEHNR and CDR2 FQNEAQ (reference sequence). This CDR3 contains 14 residues. This CDR3 reads CASSLAPDSYGYTF.

J is TRBJ2-5 and V is TRBV28; with no DNA, the TCRdb D assignment of TRBD2 cannot be verified. CDR3 size: 14 residues. The germline gives CDR1 MDHEN, CDR2 SYDVKM. The CDR3 reads CASSLTSSQETQYF.

CDR3 in amino acids: CASTPDSIDTQHF. V gene TRBV7-2 combines with J gene TRBJ1-5; the TCRdb call, TRBD1, lacks DNA for checking. The CDR3 has 13 residues. Per the germline V gene, CDR1 is SGHTA and CDR2 is FQGNSA.

The chain links TRBV12-5 to TRBJ2-7; the D call from TCRdb, TRBD1, cannot be confirmed without DNA. The CDR3 loop spans 15 amino acids. Looked up from germline, CDR1 is LGHNT and CDR2 is FRNRAP. CDR3 loop: CASGSTGRGIHEQYF.

This chain joins TRBV7-9 and TRBJ2-7. CDR1 and CDR2 (germline): SEHNR, FQNEAQ (reference sequence). The CDR3 is made up of 13 amino acids. CDR3 sequence reads: CASSAVLGYEQYF.

V gene TRBV27 combines with J gene TRBJ2-7; TCRdb's D call, TRBD1, is unchecked because there is no DNA. The germline CDR1 and CDR2 sequences are MNHEY and SMNVEV (reference sequence). This CDR3 region has 12 residues. This chain's CDR3 is CASKQGVGEQYF.

The rearrangement uses TRBV18 and TRBJ2-3; TCRdb designates TRBD1, a call that cannot be tested without DNA. Germline CDR1 reads KGHSH; CDR2 reads LQKENI. This CDR3 spans 18 amino acids. The CDR3 sequence: CASSATMGGRRGPDTQYF.